This passage covers 23 T cell receptor beta chains from one sample sequenced in a study of cytomegalovirus exposure and HLA in healthy donors. Only in-frame clones appear in the TCRdb table, and some are missing; sequencing was by immunoSEQ multiplex PCR. The sample holds about 110,000 clones, about 94% seen once. The sample was PBMCs. These receptors came from a woman aged 18-29 years in good health and CMV-seronegative.

The chain links TRBV29-1 to TRBJ1-1; 8 bases match TRBD1. The length of the CDR3 is 13 residues. Germline CDR1 reads SQVTM; CDR2 reads ANQGSEA. After removal of 7 bases from V and 4 bases from J, the junction contained 8 bases not matched to a gene. The CDR3 DNA follows: TGCAGCGACCTAGGACAGGGCGGCACTGAAGCTTTCTTT. The encoded protein is CSDLGQGGTEAFF.

The J gene is TRBJ1-2, the V gene TRBV18; maybe TRBD1 (6 bases). Trimming took off 2 bases at V and 2 bases at J, with 15 bases between the two ends. Germline CDR1 is KGHSH and CDR2 is LQKENI. The CDR3 has 16 amino acids. The CDR3 region has the DNA TGTGCCAGCTCACCAGGGGCAGGGGCGATGAACTATGGCTACACCTTC. This translates into CASSPGAGAMNYGYTF.

The chain uses TRBV5-5 and TRBJ1-6; 7 bases agree with TRBD1. With 6 bases clipped from V and 7 bases from J, the junction kept 7 bases outside the gene matches. This CDR3 spans 14 amino acids. CDR1 SGHKS and CDR2 YYEKEE come from the germline V gene (reference sequence). CDR3: CASIRGQSNSPLHF. As DNA, the CDR3 is TGTGCCAGCATCAGGGGACAGTCCAATTCACCCCTCCACTTT.

V and J are TRBV30 and TRBJ1-5; D is undetermined. Germline assignment: CDR1 GTSNPN and CDR2 SVGIG (reference sequence). The CDR3 totals 13 residues. The V end was cut by 8 bases, the J end by 3 bases, with 14 bases between. The CDR3 loop is CAMREQPNQPQHF. DNA of the CDR3: TGTGCCATGAGGGAACAGCCCAATCAGCCCCAGCATTTT.

The chain recombines TRBV5-1 with TRBJ2-5; 8 nucleotides align to TRBD2. Germline assignment: CDR1 SGHRS and CDR2 YFSETQ. With 4 bases clipped from V and 1 base from J, the junction kept 18 bases outside the gene matches. The CDR3 extends over 19 amino acids. This CDR3 reads CASSRGGGRIAPLQETQYF. DNA of the CDR3: TGCGCCAGCAGCCGAGGCGGGGGGCGCATCGCCCCACTCCAAGAGACCCAGTACTTC.

V is TRBV5-5 and J is TRBJ2-1; 7 bases fit TRBD1. This CDR3 comprises 14 residues. The J segment lost 8 bases and the V segment lost 4 bases, leaving 9 bases of the junction unmatched. Per germline, CDR1 SGHKS and CDR2 YYEKEE (reference sequence). The CDR3 sequence: CASSASGTADEQFF. The CDR3, as DNA: TGTGCCAGCAGCGCATCCGGGACAGCCGATGAGCAGTTCTTC.

Notes on this clone: This same CDR3 is encoded by further DNA sequences in the sample. The chain is built from TRBV10-3 and TRBJ1-5, with D maybe TRBD1 (6 bases). CDR3 length: 13 amino acids. Germline assignment: CDR1 ENHRY and CDR2 SYGVKD. V was shortened by 9 bases and J by 5 bases, with 14 bases between the two germline ends. This chain's CDR3 is CAIRAGDHQPQHF. The CDR3 bases are TGTGCCATTAGGGCAGGGGATCATCAGCCCCAGCATTTT.

V usage is TRBV6-5 and J usage is TRBJ1-1, with a tentative D call TRBD1 (6 bases). Germline lookup yields CDR1 MNHEY and CDR2 SVGAGI. CDR3 length: 15 residues. Trimming cost V 1 base and J 0 bases, with 9 bases left between them. The CDR3 region is CASSYLDSMNTEAFF. The CDR3 nucleotides read TGTGCCAGCAGTTACTTGGACAGCATGAACACTGAAGCTTTCTTT.

The chain employs TRBV6-1 and TRBJ2-5; D is perhaps TRBD2 (5 bases). This CDR3 spans 14 amino acids. Germline-derived CDR1 and CDR2 are MNHNS and SASEGT. Trimming stripped 5 bases from V and 5 bases from J, with 15 bases between. CDR3 sequence: CASSLRRWRETQYF. CDR3 coding DNA: TGTGCCAGCAGTCTTCGGAGGTGGAGGGAGACCCAGTACTTC.

CDR3 nucleotide sequence: TGTGCCAGCAATCAAGGGGGACACACCGGGGAGCTGTTTTTT. Protein product: CASNQGGHTGELFF. The chain recombines TRBV7-3 with TRBJ2-2; TRBD1 might be the D (6 bases). The CDR3 spans 14 residues. Trimming stripped 7 bases from V and 3 bases from J, with 12 bases between. Germline V CDR1 and CDR2: SGHTA, FQGTGA.

V is TRBV28 and J is TRBJ1-1, with a weak D call TRBD1 (6 bases). CDR3 length: 14 residues. In germline, CDR1 is MDHEN, CDR2 SYDVKM. V dropped 6 bases and J dropped 5 bases, with 16 bases sitting between them. In DNA form, the CDR3 reads TGTGCCAGCAGGCTTACAGGGTGGGGAACTGAAGCTTTCTTT. This sequence encodes CASRLTGWGTEAFF.

The chain recombines TRBV19 with TRBJ1-1, with a weak D call TRBD1 (6 bases). This CDR3 is built from 17 residues. Germline V gene sequence: CDR1 LNHDA, CDR2 SQIVND (reference sequence). With 1 base removed from V and 2 bases from J, the gap between germline ends came to 17 bases. The CDR3 sequence is CASSIVMGGRENTEAFF. CDR3 DNA: TGTGCCAGTAGTATAGTGATGGGGGGGCGTGAAAACACTGAAGCTTTCTTT.

V gene TRBV28 combines with J gene TRBJ1-5; no reliable D call. Germline values: CDR1 MDHEN, CDR2 SYDVKM. The CDR3 contains 14 residues. Trimming pared 7 bases from V and 6 bases from J, leaving 16 bases between. Written as DNA, the CDR3 is TGTGCCAGCACCTCCGGGGTAGGTAGTCAGCCCCAGCATTTT. Translating gives CASTSGVGSQPQHF.

The chain joins TRBV5-6 to TRBJ2-5; 12 nucleotides match TRBD2. The germline CDR1 and CDR2 sequences are SGHDT and YYEEEE. J gave up 2 bases and V 3 bases, and 11 bases lay outside the gene matches. The CDR3 is 18 amino acids. The CDR3 here is CASSSKMLAGGGQETQYF. The CDR3 DNA sequence: TGTGCCAGCAGCTCAAAAATGCTAGCGGGGGGGGGACAAGAGACCCAGTACTTC.

CDR3 sequence: CASSLTGRNTGELFF. CDR3 sequence (DNA): TGTGCCAGCAGCTTAACTGGTAGGAACACCGGGGAGCTGTTTTTT. The V and J genes are TRBV11-1 and TRBJ2-2, with unresolved D. The length of the CDR3 is 15 residues. Germline CDR1 SGHAT, CDR2 FQDESV (reference sequence). Trimming pared 2 bases from V and 1 base from J, leaving 8 bases between.

The chain links TRBV9 to TRBJ1-1; 9 bases agree with TRBD1. The CDR3 length is 15 residues. Germline V lookup: CDR1 SGDLS, CDR2 YYNGEE. Trimming at V came to 3 bases and at J to 2 bases, leaving 5 bases not matched to a gene. The CDR3: CASSADRGGNTEAFF. For the CDR3, the DNA is TGTGCCAGCAGCGCGGACAGGGGCGGCAACACTGAAGCTTTCTTT.

The count of this clone is one. This chain joins TRBV27 and TRBJ1-5, with a possible D match to TRBD1 (6 bases). V was pared by 5 bases and J by 0 bases, with 14 bases between. Germline V gene sequence: CDR1 MNHEY, CDR2 SMNVEV (reference sequence). This CDR3 contains 16 residues. CDR3 amino acids: CASSPGHQYSNQPQHF. CDR3 in DNA: TGTGCCAGCAGTCCGGGACACCAATATAGCAATCAGCCCCAGCATTTT.

The chain combines TRBV7-2 with TRBJ1-2; D might be TRBD1 (5 bases). CDR3 size: 12 residues. Trimming pared 2 bases from V and 6 bases from J, leaving 7 bases between. Germline V gene lookup returns CDR1 SGHTA and CDR2 FQGNSA. The CDR3 region is CASSLRGDGYTF. The DNA of the CDR3 is TGTGCCAGCAGCTTACGGGGGGATGGCTACACCTTC.

This clone was seen a single time. The CDR3 here is CASTLGDEQFF. DNA of the CDR3: TGTGCCAGCACCCTCGGAGATGAGCAGTTCTTC. The chain uses TRBV6-1 and TRBJ2-1; no clear D gene. The germline V gene has CDR1 MNHNS and CDR2 SASEGT. V gave up 7 bases and J gave up 8 bases, with 9 bases separating them. This CDR3 is 11 amino acids long.

The chain's CDR3 is CASSPGGGWHEKLFF. CDR3 sequence (DNA): TGTGCCAGCAGCCCCGGGGGGGGGTGGCATGAAAAACTGTTTTTT. The chain employs TRBV5-4 and TRBJ1-4, with D tentatively TRBD1 (5 bases). The CDR3 loop spans 15 amino acids. From germline, CDR1 is SGHNT and CDR2 YYREEE (reference sequence). Deletions cut 4 bases from V and 6 bases from J, with 16 bases between.

The CDR3 DNA reads TGTGCCAGCAGCTTAGCTAGGAACACTGAAGCTTTCTTT. Amino acid sequence: CASSLARNTEAFF. The J gene is TRBJ1-1, the V gene TRBV7-2; D is unresolved. The CDR3 is 13 amino acids. Trimming left V 0 bases short and J 1 base short, with 3 bases between. The germline gives CDR1 SGHTA, CDR2 FQGNSA.

The V call is TRBV25-1, the J call TRBJ2-5; D possibly corresponds to TRBD2 (5 bases). Deletions cut 2 bases from V and 4 bases from J, with 11 bases between. CDR1 is MGHDK, CDR2 SYGVNS, per germline. CDR3 size: 14 residues. CDR3 sequence (DNA): TGTGCCAGCAGTGAACCCCCGAGGGCAGAGACCCAGTACTTC. Translation: CASSEPPRAETQYF.

The rearrangement uses TRBV15 and TRBJ1-5, with TRBD1 as a possible D gene (6 bases). With 3 bases removed from V and 0 bases from J, the gap between germline ends came to 12 bases. CDR1 LNHNV and CDR2 YYDKDF come from the germline V gene (reference sequence). This CDR3 is built from 16 residues. CDR3 protein: CATSRTGQSSNQPQHF. In DNA, the CDR3 is TGTGCCACCAGCAGGACAGGACAGTCTAGCAATCAGCCCCAGCATTTT. Filled out from reference TRBV15 and TRBJ1-5, the complete variable domain reads DAMVIQNPRYQVTQFGKPVTLSCSQTLNHNVMYWYQQKSSQAPKLLFHYYDKDFNNEADTPDNFQSRRPNTSFCFLDIRSPGLGDTAMYLCATSRTGQSSNQPQHFGDGTRLSIL.